A selection of T cell receptor beta chains follows, all from one sample in a study of cytomegalovirus exposure and HLA in healthy donors. Repertoires were generated with immunoSEQ multiplex PCR, while TCRdb's copy carries only in-frame clones and drops some. The table includes about 120,000 clones, roughly 80% detected once. The specimen was PBMCs. Every receptor here comes from a man aged 30 to 39 in good health and CMV-seronegative. Each CDR3 is given with its conserved first and last residue. The order of the fields is J gene, D gene, clone size, V gene, CDR3 DNA, CDR3 protein. The D gene is left open where the match is weak. Size values are once, few and many counts, or a class for expanded clones, and some rows have none.

j_call: TRBJ1-1; d_call: -; clone_size: -; v_call: TRBV5-6; cdr3_nt: TGTGCCAGCAGCTTGGGCCCCCCGGGGGACACTGAAGCTTTCTTT; cdr3_aa: CASSLGPPGDTEAFF
j_call: TRBJ2-3; d_call: -; clone_size: -; v_call: TRBV28; cdr3_nt: TGTGCCAGCAGTTTCCAGGTTTGGGCGAGCACAGATACGCAGTATTTT; cdr3_aa: CASSFQVWASTDTQYF
j_call: TRBJ1-2; d_call: TRBD1; clone_size: -; v_call: TRBV27; cdr3_nt: TGTGCCAGCAGTCCCATTGGACAGGGGGGCTATGGCTACACCTTC; cdr3_aa: CASSPIGQGGYGYTF
j_call: TRBJ2-4; d_call: TRBD2; clone_size: few; v_call: TRBV30; cdr3_nt: TGTGCCTGGAGAGGTACTAGCGGGTTCATAGCCAAAAACATTCAGTACTTC; cdr3_aa: CAWRGTSGFIAKNIQYF
j_call: TRBJ1-1; d_call: TRBD1; clone_size: -; v_call: TRBV29-1; cdr3_nt: TGCAGCACCATACCCGGGACAGCCCTTGAAGCTTTCTTT; cdr3_aa: CSTIPGTALEAFF
j_call: TRBJ1-2; d_call: -; clone_size: -; v_call: TRBV2; cdr3_nt: TGTGCCAGCAGTGAAGAGCAGGGCTTCGGCTACACCTTC; cdr3_aa: CASSEEQGFGYTF
j_call: TRBJ2-7; d_call: TRBD1; clone_size: -; v_call: TRBV7-9; cdr3_nt: TGTGCCAGCAGCCCAAAACAGGGGGCATCCCTCTACGAGCAGTACTTC; cdr3_aa: CASSPKQGASLYEQYF
j_call: TRBJ2-4; d_call: -; clone_size: -; v_call: TRBV5-6; cdr3_nt: TGTGCCAGCAGCTTGGACAGGGCGGGAAACATTCAGTACTTC; cdr3_aa: CASSLDRAGNIQYF
j_call: TRBJ2-1; d_call: TRBD2; clone_size: -; v_call: TRBV7-9; cdr3_nt: TGTGCCAGCAGCCTCTCCCTAGCGGGTTCCTACAATGAGCAGTTCTTC; cdr3_aa: CASSLSLAGSYNEQFF
j_call: TRBJ1-2; d_call: -; clone_size: -; v_call: TRBV10-3; cdr3_nt: TGTGCCATCAGGGGGCTTTTTGGCTACACCTTC; cdr3_aa: CAIRGLFGYTF
j_call: TRBJ1-1; d_call: TRBD1; clone_size: -; v_call: TRBV5-1; cdr3_nt: TGCGCCAGCAGGGGACAGGGGGCTGGCACTGAAGCTTTCTTT; cdr3_aa: CASRGQGAGTEAFF
j_call: TRBJ2-2; d_call: -; clone_size: -; v_call: TRBV7-7; cdr3_nt: TGTGCCAGCAGCTTAGGCGGGACAGCTCGTACCGGGGAGCTGTTTTTT; cdr3_aa: CASSLGGTARTGELFF
j_call: TRBJ2-2; d_call: -; clone_size: -; v_call: TRBV25-1; cdr3_nt: TGTGCCAGCAGCCTAGACAGCTATTCGACGGAGCTGTTTTTT; cdr3_aa: CASSLDSYSTELFF
j_call: TRBJ2-3; d_call: -; clone_size: -; v_call: TRBV5-1; cdr3_nt: TGCGCCAGCAGCGCAGACACAGATACGCAGTATTTT; cdr3_aa: CASSADTDTQYF
j_call: TRBJ1-6; d_call: TRBD1; clone_size: once; v_call: TRBV2; cdr3_nt: TGTGCCAGCACTCCCGGGACAGGGTATTCACCCCTCCACTTT; cdr3_aa: CASTPGTGYSPLHF
j_call: TRBJ2-7; d_call: -; clone_size: once; v_call: TRBV19; cdr3_nt: TGTGCCAGTAGTGACACCTTCACCCCTACCGAGCAGTACTTC; cdr3_aa: CASSDTFTPTEQYF
j_call: TRBJ2-5; d_call: -; clone_size: few; v_call: TRBV6-6; cdr3_nt: TGTGCCACGGTCCTTTCGGGGTCCCAAGAGACCCAGTACTTC; cdr3_aa: CATVLSGSQETQYF
j_call: TRBJ2-5; d_call: TRBD1; clone_size: -; v_call: TRBV10-2; cdr3_nt: TGCGCCAGCACTTTCGGACAGGGCCAAGAGACCCAGTACTTC; cdr3_aa: CASTFGQGQETQYF
j_call: TRBJ2-7; d_call: TRBD2; clone_size: -; v_call: TRBV11-2; cdr3_nt: TGTGCCAGCAGCTCCGGGGGAGGGTACTACGAGCAGTACTTC; cdr3_aa: CASSSGGGYYEQYF
j_call: TRBJ1-2; d_call: -; clone_size: -; v_call: TRBV28; cdr3_nt: TGTGCCAGCACTGACACCCGGGCGGGGGGGAACTATGGCTACACCTTC; cdr3_aa: CASTDTRAGGNYGYTF
j_call: TRBJ2-1; d_call: TRBD2; clone_size: -; v_call: TRBV9; cdr3_nt: TGTGCCAGCAGCCAGGGGACTAGCGGTAACAATGAGCAGTTCTTC; cdr3_aa: CASSQGTSGNNEQFF
j_call: TRBJ2-3; d_call: -; clone_size: -; v_call: TRBV5-4; cdr3_nt: TGTGCCAGCAGCGCGATACCTAGGAAGAGCACAGATACGCAGTATTTT; cdr3_aa: CASSAIPRKSTDTQYF
j_call: TRBJ1-4; d_call: -; clone_size: -; v_call: TRBV9; cdr3_nt: TGTGCCAGCAGCGGAGGGGCGGGGGAAAAACTGTTTTTT; cdr3_aa: CASSGGAGEKLFF
j_call: TRBJ1-5; d_call: -; clone_size: -; v_call: TRBV14; cdr3_nt: TGTGCCAGCAGCCCTCTTGGGCCCAATCAGCCCCAGCATTTT; cdr3_aa: CASSPLGPNQPQHF
j_call: TRBJ1-2; d_call: -; clone_size: -; v_call: TRBV7-9; cdr3_nt: TGTGCCAGCAGCCCCCTCAAACAGGGTCTTTTAGGCTACACCTTC; cdr3_aa: CASSPLKQGLLGYTF
j_call: TRBJ2-2; d_call: TRBD1; clone_size: -; v_call: TRBV5-1; cdr3_nt: TGCGCCAGCAGCTTGCCCCGACAGGGGACAGTCGGGGAGCTGTTTTTT; cdr3_aa: CASSLPRQGTVGELFF
j_call: TRBJ1-6; d_call: TRBD1; clone_size: few; v_call: TRBV13; cdr3_nt: TGTGCCAGCAGCTTCCTAGGGGGACAGGGGGCCACCTATAATTCACCCCTCCACTTT; cdr3_aa: CASSFLGGQGATYNSPLHF
j_call: TRBJ2-7; d_call: -; clone_size: -; v_call: TRBV28; cdr3_nt: TGTGCCAGCAGTTTCTTGGGCAGCTCCTACGAGCAGTACTTC; cdr3_aa: CASSFLGSSYEQYF
j_call: TRBJ1-1; d_call: TRBD1; clone_size: -; v_call: TRBV5-1; cdr3_nt: TGCGCCAGCAGCCTGGGACAGGGAGCTCTGAACACTGAAGCTTTCTTT; cdr3_aa: CASSLGQGALNTEAFF
j_call: TRBJ2-7; d_call: TRBD2; clone_size: -; v_call: TRBV6-5; cdr3_nt: TGTGCCTTACAGCGGGGGGCAAGCTCCTACGAGCAGTACTTC; cdr3_aa: CALQRGASSYEQYF
j_call: TRBJ2-5; d_call: TRBD2; clone_size: -; v_call: TRBV18; cdr3_nt: TGTGCCAGCTCACCCGGACTAGCGGAAGAGACCCAGTACTTC; cdr3_aa: CASSPGLAEETQYF
j_call: TRBJ2-4; d_call: TRBD2; clone_size: -; v_call: TRBV7-9; cdr3_nt: TGTGCCAGCAGCTTAGGAATAGCGGGGAACAGTCAGTACTTC; cdr3_aa: CASSLGIAGNSQYF
j_call: TRBJ2-1; d_call: -; clone_size: -; v_call: TRBV5-6; cdr3_nt: TGTGCCAGCAGCTTAGCAGGCCCAATACCCTACAATGAGCAGTTCTTC; cdr3_aa: CASSLAGPIPYNEQFF
j_call: TRBJ2-7; d_call: -; clone_size: once; v_call: TRBV6-6; cdr3_nt: TGTGCCAGCAGTTACTCCAACGAGCCCCTCCACGAGCAGTACTTC; cdr3_aa: CASSYSNEPLHEQYF
j_call: TRBJ1-5; d_call: -; clone_size: -; v_call: TRBV2; cdr3_nt: TGTGCCAGCAGTGATACAGGGCTGAGCAATCAGCCCCAGCATTTT; cdr3_aa: CASSDTGLSNQPQHF
j_call: TRBJ1-3; d_call: -; clone_size: -; v_call: TRBV7-2; cdr3_nt: TGTGCCAGCAGCTTCGTACAAGTTTACTCTGGAAACACCATATATTTT; cdr3_aa: CASSFVQVYSGNTIYF
j_call: TRBJ1-5; d_call: -; clone_size: -; v_call: TRBV5-6; cdr3_nt: TGTGCCAGCAGTTTCAGATACAATCAGCCCCAGCATTTT; cdr3_aa: CASSFRYNQPQHF
j_call: TRBJ1-2; d_call: TRBD1; clone_size: -; v_call: TRBV7-2; cdr3_nt: TGTGCCAGCAGCTTAGAGGGACAGGGCCTGTATGGCTACACCTTC; cdr3_aa: CASSLEGQGLYGYTF
j_call: TRBJ2-5; d_call: TRBD2; clone_size: -; v_call: TRBV5-1; cdr3_nt: TGCGCCAGCAGCACGGGACTAGCGGGCAAAGAGACCCAGTACTTC; cdr3_aa: CASSTGLAGKETQYF
j_call: TRBJ2-7; d_call: TRBD1; clone_size: -; v_call: TRBV19; cdr3_nt: TGTGCCAGTAACGCAGGACAGGGGGCCCACGAGCAGTACTTC; cdr3_aa: CASNAGQGAHEQYF
j_call: TRBJ2-5; d_call: -; clone_size: -; v_call: TRBV2; cdr3_nt: TGTGCCAGCAGGGAGGACAGCCAAGAGACCCAGTACTTC; cdr3_aa: CASREDSQETQYF
j_call: TRBJ1-5; d_call: -; clone_size: -; v_call: TRBV28; cdr3_nt: TGTGCCAGCAGTTTAGGGGGCGGGGGGGGCGGCCAGCCCCAGCATTTT; cdr3_aa: CASSLGGGGGGQPQHF
j_call: TRBJ2-7; d_call: TRBD1; clone_size: -; v_call: TRBV27; cdr3_nt: TGTGCCAGCAGTTTGGCTCCGACAGGGGAATACGAGCAGTACTTC; cdr3_aa: CASSLAPTGEYEQYF
j_call: TRBJ2-6; d_call: TRBD1; clone_size: -; v_call: TRBV9; cdr3_nt: TGTGCCAGCAGCCCCAGCCGGGACAGGGTCTCTGGGGCCAACGGCCTGACTTTC; cdr3_aa: CASSPSRDRVSGANGLTF
j_call: TRBJ1-1; d_call: TRBD1; clone_size: -; v_call: TRBV7-2; cdr3_nt: TGTGCCAGCAGCTCTCGTCCCGGGACAGGGGATGGGACTGAAGCTTTCTTT; cdr3_aa: CASSSRPGTGDGTEAFF
j_call: TRBJ1-1; d_call: -; clone_size: -; v_call: TRBV7-9; cdr3_nt: TGTGCCAGCAGCTTAGGGGCGGACAGATCTGAAGCTTTCTTT; cdr3_aa: CASSLGADRSEAFF
j_call: TRBJ2-7; d_call: TRBD1; clone_size: -; v_call: TRBV15; cdr3_nt: TGTGCCACCAGCGCCGGGACAGGGGCGTACGAGCAGTACTTC; cdr3_aa: CATSAGTGAYEQYF
j_call: TRBJ2-1; d_call: TRBD2; clone_size: few; v_call: TRBV4-2; cdr3_nt: TGTGCCAGCAGCCGAGGGACTAGCGCGTCCTACAATGAGCAGTTCTTC; cdr3_aa: CASSRGTSASYNEQFF
j_call: TRBJ2-7; d_call: TRBD1; clone_size: -; v_call: TRBV6-6; cdr3_nt: TGTGCCACTCTACAGGGGTCTAGCTCCTACGAGCAGTACTTC; cdr3_aa: CATLQGSSSYEQYF
j_call: TRBJ1-2; d_call: TRBD1; clone_size: -; v_call: TRBV5-1; cdr3_nt: TGCGCCAGCAGGCTAGGTACAGGGGACTATGGCTACACCTTC; cdr3_aa: CASRLGTGDYGYTF
j_call: TRBJ2-7; d_call: TRBD1; clone_size: -; v_call: TRBV28; cdr3_nt: TGTGCCAGCAGTTCCCCCGCGACAGGGGGGTACGAGCAGTACTTC; cdr3_aa: CASSSPATGGYEQYF
j_call: TRBJ1-4; d_call: TRBD1; clone_size: few; v_call: TRBV5-1; cdr3_nt: TGCGCCAGCAGTTCTACAGGGGGCAATGAAAAACTGTTTTTT; cdr3_aa: CASSSTGGNEKLFF
j_call: TRBJ1-2; d_call: TRBD1; clone_size: -; v_call: TRBV5-1; cdr3_nt: TGCGCCAGCAGCACAGAGGGACAGGGGATTTTCAATGGCTACACCTTC; cdr3_aa: CASSTEGQGIFNGYTF
j_call: TRBJ2-3; d_call: TRBD2; clone_size: -; v_call: TRBV11-2; cdr3_nt: TGTGCCAGCAGCTTAAGATCTAGCGGGGGGGGCACAGATACGCAGTATTTT; cdr3_aa: CASSLRSSGGGTDTQYF
j_call: TRBJ2-1; d_call: TRBD1; clone_size: -; v_call: TRBV10-3; cdr3_nt: TGTGCCATCAGCCCCGGGACAGCGGACTTGTACAATGAGCAGTTCTTC; cdr3_aa: CAISPGTADLYNEQFF
j_call: TRBJ2-7; d_call: TRBD1; clone_size: -; v_call: TRBV4-1; cdr3_nt: TGCGCCAGCAGCCAACTGGACAGGTCCCCCTACGAGCAGTACTTC; cdr3_aa: CASSQLDRSPYEQYF
j_call: TRBJ2-7; d_call: TRBD1; clone_size: -; v_call: TRBV5-1; cdr3_nt: TGCGCCAGCAGCTTGGTGGCAGGGGGCCTTCAGGAGCAGTACTTC; cdr3_aa: CASSLVAGGLQEQYF
j_call: TRBJ2-1; d_call: TRBD2; clone_size: -; v_call: TRBV7-2; cdr3_nt: TGTGCCAGCAGCGATGGACTAGCGAGCTCCTACAATGAGCAGTTCTTC; cdr3_aa: CASSDGLASSYNEQFF